The rows below give T cell receptor beta chains drawn from one sample of a study of shared clonotypes between healthy human individuals. Assay: immunoSEQ multiplex PCR; the TCRdb copy retains only in-frame clones and omits some. This table holds roughly 1,500,000 clones, 98% found once. Source material: naive CD4+ T cells sorted from blood. The origin of the receptors is a man aged 30 to 39 in good health. CDR3s include the opening cysteine and the closing phenylalanine or tryptophan. D genes are given only for firm matches.

TRBD1	TRBJ1-1	TRBV28	16	TGTGCCAGCAGTTCCGGGACAGGGGACCTAAACACTGAAGCTTTCTTT	CASSSGTGDLNTEAFF
.	TRBJ2-3	TRBV5-1	15	TGCGCCAGCAGCTTGGTTGCGGGAACAATAGATACGCAGTATTTT	CASSLVAGTIDTQYF
.	TRBJ1-1	TRBV5-4	15	TGTGCCAGCAGCGACACGGGACGGGACATCACTGAAGCTTTCTTT	CASSDTGRDITEAFF
TRBD2	TRBJ2-5	TRBV9	16	TGTGCCAGCAGCTCACGACTAGCGGGAGCCCAAGAGACCCAGTACTTC	CASSSRLAGAQETQYF
.	TRBJ1-5	TRBV28	13	TGTGCCAGCATATTGGGGCGCGAACAGCCCCAGCATTTT	CASILGREQPQHF
TRBD1	TRBJ1-1	TRBV10-3	17	TGTGCCATCAGTGAGGGTACCGGGACAGGGATGAACACTGAAGCTTTCTTT	CAISEGTGTGMNTEAFF
TRBD1	TRBJ2-2	TRBV28	17	TGTGCCAGCAGTTATCTGTCGGGACAGGGACCCACCGGGGAGCTGTTTTTT	CASSYLSGQGPTGELFF
.	TRBJ2-7	TRBV30	13	TGTGCCTGGAGTGTACGTGTTGAGTACGAGCAGTACTTC	CAWSVRVEYEQYF
.	TRBJ2-3	TRBV4-3	16	TGCGCCAGCAGCCAAGATGTCCCACTAGTCACAGATACGCAGTATTTT	CASSQDVPLVTDTQYF
TRBD1	TRBJ2-1	TRBV9	17	TGTGCCAGCAGCGGAGGCGCCGGGACAGGGACGAGCAATGAGCAGTTCTTC	CASSGGAGTGTSNEQFF
.	TRBJ2-3	TRBV11-3	14	TGTGCCAGCAGCTCAACCGGCGGGGCAGATACGCAGTATTTT	CASSSTGGADTQYF
.	TRBJ2-1	TRBV18	13	TGTGCCAGCTCACCAAGTCTTGACAATGAGCAGTTCTTC	CASSPSLDNEQFF
.	TRBJ2-7	TRBV6-5	14	TGTGCCAGCAGTTCCCCGGGATTAATCCACGAGCAGTACTTC	CASSSPGLIHEQYF
TRBD1	TRBJ1-1	TRBV7-2	14	TGTGCCAGCAGAGCCACAGGGGGCTACACTGAAGCTTTCTTT	CASRATGGYTEAFF
.	TRBJ1-2	TRBV5-4	19	TGTGCCAGCACCCTCCGAGGGCCCGTCGCGCCCCAATCTAACTATGGCTACACCTTC	CASTLRGPVAPQSNYGYTF
.	TRBJ1-4	TRBV30	12	TGTGCCTGGAGTCAACCCCGTGGAAGGCTGTTTTTT	CAWSQPRGRLFF
.	TRBJ2-2	TRBV18	14	TGTGCCAGCTCACCAGACCAGCGGACCGGGGAGCTGTTTTTT	CASSPDQRTGELFF
.	TRBJ2-3	TRBV18	14	TGTGCCAGCTCACTACGGACGAGCACAGATACGCAGTATTTT	CASSLRTSTDTQYF
TRBD2	TRBJ2-2	TRBV18	19	TGTGCCAGCTCACCTCTCGGACTAGCGGGTCTGCCGGGCACCGGGGAGCTGTTTTTT	CASSPLGLAGLPGTGELFF
.	TRBJ1-5	TRBV5-6	15	TGTGCCAGCAGCTTTATGACCGACCTAGGTCAGCCCCAGCATTTT	CASSFMTDLGQPQHF
TRBD2	TRBJ2-1	TRBV2	15	TGTGCCAGCGCGGGGGGCCCGCCATCCTACAATGAGCAGTTCTTC	CASAGGPPSYNEQFF
TRBD2	TRBJ2-1	TRBV7-8	16	TGTGCCAGCAGCCCTTTGGCGGGAGCCGCCTACAATGAGCAGTTCTTC	CASSPLAGAAYNEQFF
.	TRBJ1-2	TRBV7-2	16	TGTGCCAGCAGCTCTCTAGGCCCCCCACAGTTGAACGGCTACACCTTC	CASSSLGPPQLNGYTF
TRBD1	TRBJ1-1	TRBV15	15	TGTGCCACCAGCAGAGATAGGGACAGGGTTACTGAAGCTTTCTTT	CATSRDRDRVTEAFF
.	TRBJ2-1	TRBV7-9	16	TGTGCCAGCAGCTGGATGCTCAGCTTCTCATACAATGAGCAGTTCTTC	CASSWMLSFSYNEQFF
.	TRBJ2-7	TRBV4-3	14	TGCGCCAGCAGCCAAGGTGTAAGGGTTTACGAGCAGTACTTC	CASSQGVRVYEQYF
.	TRBJ2-7	TRBV15	14	TGTGCCACCAGCGGATCAGGGAGCTCCTACGAGCAGTACTTC	CATSGSGSSYEQYF